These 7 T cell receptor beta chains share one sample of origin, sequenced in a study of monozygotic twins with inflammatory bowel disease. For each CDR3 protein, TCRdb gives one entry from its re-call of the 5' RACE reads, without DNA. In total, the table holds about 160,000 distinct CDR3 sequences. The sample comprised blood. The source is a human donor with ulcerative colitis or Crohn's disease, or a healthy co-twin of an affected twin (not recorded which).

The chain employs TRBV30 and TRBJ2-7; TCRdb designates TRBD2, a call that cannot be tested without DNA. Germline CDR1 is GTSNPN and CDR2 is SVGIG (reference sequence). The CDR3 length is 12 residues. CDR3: CAWNGGTPKQYF.

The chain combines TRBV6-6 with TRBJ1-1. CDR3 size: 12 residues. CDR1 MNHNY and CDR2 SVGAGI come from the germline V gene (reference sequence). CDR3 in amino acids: CASSYQNTEAFF.

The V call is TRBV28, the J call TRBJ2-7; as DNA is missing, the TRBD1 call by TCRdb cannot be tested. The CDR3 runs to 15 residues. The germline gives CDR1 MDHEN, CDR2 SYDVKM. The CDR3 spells CASSRPGSYFDEQYF.

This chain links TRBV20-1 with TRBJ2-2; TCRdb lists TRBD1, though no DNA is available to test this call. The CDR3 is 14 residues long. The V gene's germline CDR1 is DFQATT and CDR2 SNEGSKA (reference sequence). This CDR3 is CSAITGMDTGELFF.

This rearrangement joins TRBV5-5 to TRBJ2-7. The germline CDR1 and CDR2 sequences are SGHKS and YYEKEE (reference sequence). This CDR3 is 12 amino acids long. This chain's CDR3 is CASSLRHYEQYF.

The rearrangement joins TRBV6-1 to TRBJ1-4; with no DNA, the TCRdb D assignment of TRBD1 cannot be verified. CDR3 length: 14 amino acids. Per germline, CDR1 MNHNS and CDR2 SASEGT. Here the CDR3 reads CASSRDRPNEKLFF.

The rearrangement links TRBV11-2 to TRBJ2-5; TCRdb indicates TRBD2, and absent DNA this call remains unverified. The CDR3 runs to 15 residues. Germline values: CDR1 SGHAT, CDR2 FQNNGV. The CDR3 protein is CASSFGTSGMETQYF.